The 21 T cell receptor beta chains reported below all come from one sample, sequenced in a study of T cells in Graves' hyperthyroidism and ophthalmopathy. RNA transcripts served as the template for amplifying TCR beta CDR3 regions. The TCR CDR3 first-round RT-PCR relied on the HTBI primer set. Via MiXCR, TCRdb re-called the multiplex PCR reads, giving one row per CDR3 protein. This table holds 450,000 to 600,000 distinct CDR3 sequences, 12% to 15% found once. Input material: blood. These receptor sequences come from a woman in her thirties or forties with Graves' hyperthyroidism.

The chain carries TRBV30 and TRBJ1-6, with 7 bases lining up with TRBD1. With 1 base clipped from V and 5 bases from J, the junction kept 2 bases outside the gene matches. In germline, CDR1 is GTSNPN, CDR2 SVGIG (reference sequence). The CDR3 loop spans 14 amino acids. The CDR3 bases are TGTGCCTGGAGTGCGGGACAGAATAATTCACCCCTCCACTTT. Translating it yields CAWSAGQNNSPLHF.

This chain connects TRBV6-1 to TRBJ2-7; the D gene is possibly TRBD1 (6 bases). The length of the CDR3 is 12 residues. Germline V gene data show CDR1 as MNHNS and CDR2 as SASEGT. Between the trimmed V and J ends, which lost 5 bases and 6 bases, there was a span of 11 bases. In DNA, the CDR3 is TGTGCCAGCAGTTCTGGGGGCTTCGAGCAGTACTTC. This codes for CASSSGGFEQYF.

This clonotype has at least ten counts. V gene TRBV7-2 combines with J gene TRBJ2-7; the D is unclear. The V end lost 5 bases, the J end lost 2 bases, and 10 bases lay between the germline ends. The CDR3 is made up of 13 amino acids. CDR1 and CDR2 from the germline V gene are SGHTA and FQGNSA. CDR3 region: CASSTRITYEQYF. The CDR3 nucleotides are TGTGCCAGCAGCACCCGTATTACCTACGAGCAGTACTTC. The entire variable domain, with the rest obtained from reference TRBV7-2 and TRBJ2-7, is as follows: GAGVSQSPSNKVTEKGKDVELRCDPISGHTALYWYRQSLGQGLEFLIYFQGNSAPDKSGLPSDRFSAERTGGSVSTLTIQRTQQEDSAVYLCASSTRITYEQYFGPGTRLTVT.

This clonotype was found many times. This sequence joins TRBV4-1 and TRBJ2-3; 9 bases are shared with TRBD1. The junction had 10 bases not matched to a gene; V was cut back by 4 bases and J by 8 bases. CDR1 MGHRA and CDR2 YSYEKL come from the germline V gene. This CDR3 contains 15 residues. The CDR3 loop is CASSLTGGVSSTQYF. The CDR3, as DNA: TGCGCCAGCAGCCTGACAGGGGGAGTCTCAAGTACGCAGTATTTT.

This clonotype was counted only a few times. The rearrangement links TRBV20-1 to TRBJ2-1; D unclear. The CDR3 length is 14 residues. V was cut by 6 bases and J by 0 bases, with 12 bases left in between. Germline CDR1 reads DFQATT; CDR2 reads SNEGSKA (reference sequence). The CDR3, as DNA: TGCAGTGCACGAGCAGGCCCCTCCTACAATGAGCAGTTCTTC. It codes for CSARAGPSYNEQFF.

This clonotype has at least ten counts. The V and J genes are TRBV12-3 or TRBV12-4 and TRBJ2-2; 11 nucleotides line up with TRBD2. The V and J ends lost 6 bases and 7 bases, in that order; junction bases with no gene match: 19. This CDR3 has 19 residues. The CDR3 region is CASRHTRLAGGAGGGELFF. In DNA, the CDR3 is TGTGCCAGCAGGCACACCCGCCTAGCGGGGGGCGCCGGGGGCGGGGAGCTGTTTTTT.

The chain joins TRBV28 to TRBJ2-7; perhaps TRBD1 as D (6 bases). The V gene lost 6 bases and the J gene lost 6 bases, with 12 bases spanning the gap. The CDR3 has 12 residues. From germline, CDR1 is MDHEN and CDR2 SYDVKM. CDR3 region: CASREQGLEQYF. In DNA, the CDR3 is TGTGCCAGCAGGGAACAGGGTCTCGAGCAGTACTTC.

The rearrangement uses TRBV4-1 and TRBJ1-5, with TRBD1 matching over 9 bases. CDR3 size: 16 residues. With V trimmed by 0 bases and J by 7 bases, 7 bases remained unmatched. Germline-derived CDR1 and CDR2 are MGHRA and YSYEKL. CDR3 DNA sequence: TGCGCCAGCAGCCAAGAGGTACAGGGGGCATGGCAGCCCCAGCATTTT. Amino acid sequence: CASSQEVQGAWQPQHF.

This clonotype was counted many times. The chain links TRBV2 to TRBJ2-7, with TRBD1 identical over 9 bases. Germline V gives CDR1 SNHLY, CDR2 FYNNEI. The V gene end was trimmed by 4 bases and the J gene end by 0 bases; junction bases not matched to a gene: 1. This CDR3 contains 14 residues. The DNA for the CDR3 is TGTGCCAGCAGTGGGGACAGGGACTCCTACGAGCAGTACTTC. As protein: CASSGDRDSYEQYF.

At least ten counts were recorded for this clonotype. No DNA is shown, since the ends of the CDR3 on it are uncertain; the CDR3 is the one TCRdb lists. The J gene is TRBJ2-3, the V gene TRBV28; the listed D gene, TRBD2, was not tested against the DNA. A total of 15 residues make up the CDR3, ends included. CDR1 is MDHEN, CDR2 SYDVKM, per germline. The chain's CDR3 is CASSTSGQGTDTQYF.

The V and J genes are TRBV19 and TRBJ2-2; no clear D gene. V shed 5 bases and J shed 4 bases, with 11 bases lying between them. The CDR3 runs 14 residues. Germline V CDR1 and CDR2: LNHDA, SQIVND (reference sequence). CDR3 coding DNA: TGTGCCAGTAGTTCCTCACAAATCACCGGGGAGCTGTTTTTT. Translation: CASSSSQITGELFF.

Notes on this clonotype: Since the CDR3 does not end with the conserved phenylalanine or tryptophan, this likely comes from a read error. J is TRBJ2-1 and V is TRBV7-9; a weak D match, TRBD2 (6 bases). The germline CDR1 and CDR2 sequences are SEHNR and FQNEAQ (reference sequence). This CDR3 is 14 amino acids long. Trimming stripped 5 bases from V and 2 bases from J, with 10 bases between. CDR3 protein: CASSLSGAYNEQFL. In DNA form, the CDR3 reads TGTGCCAGCAGCCTTAGCGGAGCCTACAATGAGCAGTTCCTC.

V and J are TRBV12-3 or TRBV12-4 and TRBJ2-1; 7 bases are shared with TRBD1. The CDR3 runs to 15 residues. Trimming took 7 bases from V and 0 from J; bases not matched to a gene: 6. The chain's CDR3 is CASTQTGSSYNEQFF. CDR3 coding DNA: TGTGCCAGCACACAGACAGGGTCCTCCTACAATGAGCAGTTCTTC.

This clonotype was detected many times. In nucleotides, the CDR3 is TGTGCCAGCAGTTTATCATGGTGTAGCGGGAGTTACCGGGAATGTGAGCAGTTCTTC. Translating gives CASSLSWCSGSYRECEQFF. The chain has TRBV27 and TRBJ2-1, with 9 bases matching TRBD2. Germline assignment: CDR1 MNHEY and CDR2 SMNVEV (reference sequence). Unmatched junction bases numbered 18, after V lost 0 bases and J lost 9 bases. There are 19 residues in the CDR3.

This clonotype was detected many times. CDR3 in DNA: TGTGCCAGCAGTCCTCCACTAGCGGGAGTTAGTTACGAGCAGTACTTC. Encoded protein: CASSPPLAGVSYEQYF. J is TRBJ2-7 and V is TRBV28, with 11 bases aligning to TRBD2. The V and J ends lost 5 bases and 4 bases, in that order; junction bases with no gene match: 10. The germline gives CDR1 MDHEN, CDR2 SYDVKM. CDR3 length equals 16 residues.

V and J are TRBV28 and TRBJ1-2; D possibly corresponds to TRBD1 (5 bases). Germline V lookup: CDR1 MDHEN, CDR2 SYDVKM. The CDR3 runs to 15 residues. V was clipped by 5 bases and J by 5 bases, with 18 bases between them. Here the CDR3 reads CASSPGGGVEYGYTF. The DNA of the CDR3 is TGTGCCAGCAGTCCCGGGGGGGGGGTTGAATATGGCTACACCTTC.

This clonotype was counted ten times or more. The genes are TRBV12-3 or TRBV12-4 and TRBJ2-3; TRBD1 agrees at 7 bases. J lost 0 bases, V lost 6 bases, and 9 bases had no gene match. This CDR3 has 16 residues. CDR3 residues: CASRPDRVPSTDTQYF. For the CDR3, the DNA is TGTGCCAGCAGGCCCGACAGGGTTCCTAGCACAGATACGCAGTATTTT.

The table lists this clonotype with many counts. The gene calls are TRBV3-1 and TRBJ1-2; D gene uncertain. Trimming cost V 2 bases and J 8 bases, with 6 bases left between them. Germline values: CDR1 LGHDT, CDR2 YNNKEL (reference sequence). The CDR3 is 11 amino acids. CDR3 DNA sequence: TGTGCCAGCAGCCAAACGGGGGGCTACACCTTC. Residues: CASSQTGGYTF.

This clonotype occurred a few times. The chain has TRBV5-1 and TRBJ2-7, with D uncertain. The germline V gene has CDR1 SGHRS and CDR2 YFSETQ. V was trimmed by 4 bases and J by 5 bases, leaving 16 bases between them. The CDR3 covers 14 residues. As DNA, the CDR3 is TGCGCCAGCAGCACCTTGAGGTCTGGTCACGAGCAGTACTTC. It yields the protein CASSTLRSGHEQYF.

This clonotype was seen repeatedly, ten times or more. This chain connects TRBV9 to TRBJ2-5, with 7 positions matching TRBD1. The junction had 7 bases not matched to a gene; V was cut back by 3 bases and J by 2 bases. The CDR3 length is 15 residues. The germline gives CDR1 SGDLS, CDR2 YYNGEE. For the CDR3, the DNA is TGTGCCAGCAGCGATCCCGGGACAGCACAAGAGACCCAGTACTTC. Protein product: CASSDPGTAQETQYF.

J is TRBJ2-1 and V is TRBV29-1; 7 positions agree with TRBD2. This CDR3 region has 14 residues. Germline CDR1 SQVTM, CDR2 ANQGSEA. V was pared by 1 base and J by 3 bases, with 3 bases of the junction left unmatched. The CDR3 loop reads CSVEGGGSYNEQFF. In DNA form, the CDR3 reads TGCAGCGTTGAAGGTGGCGGGAGCTACAATGAGCAGTTCTTC.